This paragraph covers one T cell receptor beta chain sequence. The germline V gene has CDR1 SGHRS and CDR2 YFSETQ. The CDR3 extends over 15 amino acids. The ends lost 4 bases at V and 6 bases at J; junction bases unmatched: 8. The assay was immunoSEQ multiplex PCR, and TCRdb's table has in-frame clones only and misses some. The data show 2,100,000 or so clones, approximately 94% seen once. This specimen belongs to a study of shared clonotypes between healthy human individuals. The rearrangement links TRBV5-1 to TRBJ1-1, with 11 bases lining up with TRBD1. The receptor was isolated from a man younger than 35 in good health. Sequencing was done on a sample of naive CD4+ T cells sorted from blood. Sample subset: CD45RA+ positively selected. CDR3 residues: CASSPNPGQGAEAFF. The CDR3 DNA sequence: TGCGCCAGCAGCCCTAATCCGGGACAGGGGGCTGAAGCTTTCTTT.